These 21 T cell receptor delta chains originate from one sample sequenced in a study of γδ T cells in repeated Plasmodium falciparum infection. TCRdb processed the multiplex PCR reads again with the CATT caller. Here the sample spans roughly 48,000 delta-chain clones, 1.6% being singletons. Vgamma9/Vdelta2+ and Vdelta2-negative gammadelta T cells were flow-sorted from PBMC for bulk sequencing. Input material: gamma-delta T cells from blood. The receptors derive from a pool of human donors (malaria-infected and uninfected, not separated).

Worth noting for this clone: TCRdb shows a much larger clone's protein in place of this DNA's translation, and the two differ at residue 18, likely through a read error; the protein shown is translated from the DNA. The rearrangement links TRDV1 to TRDJ1; TRDD3 matches at 8 bases. The V gene's germline CDR1 is TSWWSYY and CDR2 QGS. This CDR3 contains 19 residues. The CDR3 protein is CALGETLQLGGLYTDKLTF. The CDR3 DNA sequence: TGTGCTCTTGGGGAAACTCTCCAACTGGGGGGCCTGTACACCGATAAACTCACCTTT.

This clone was recorded a few times. This likely reflects a read error, since a far larger clone is one base away. This same CDR3 is encoded by further DNA sequences in the sample. For the V gene the call is TRDV1; the J gene has no call; TRDD3 is the table's D call, not checked against the DNA. The CDR3 runs 19 residues. In germline, CDR1 is TSWWSYY, CDR2 QGS. The CDR3 nucleotides read TGTGCTCTTGGGCACCCAGGCCTGACCACCTGGGTGGGTACCGATAAACTCATCTTC. It specifies CALGHPGLTTWVGTDKLIF.

This clone occurred a few times. The rearrangement uses TRDV1 and TRDJ1, with 9 bases matching TRDD3. TCRdb offers no J gene call, so here the DNA was matched to germline to obtain one. V shed 1 base and J 3 bases; nucleotides not matched to a gene: 12. The CDR3 is 18 amino acids. Germline values: CDR1 TSWWSYY, CDR2 QGS. CDR3 region: CALGEPPGGYTPADKLIF. The CDR3, as DNA: TGTGCTCTTGGGGAACCTCCGGGGGGATACACGCCGGCCGATAAACTCATCTTT.

This clone was found a few times. A far larger clone differs by one base, so this is likely a read error. Other nucleotide sequences from this sample produce the same CDR3. As DNA, the CDR3 is TGTGCCTGTGAGAGACTCGGGGATACGCACGACACCGATAAACTCATCTTT. Its protein is CACERLGDTHDTDKLIF. The V gene is TRDV2, the J gene TRDJ1; 9 nucleotides align to TRDD3. Here the J gene came from matching the DNA to germline, since TCRdb omits it. This CDR3 is 17 amino acids long. Trimming cost V 4 bases and J 0 bases; bases outside gene matches: 11. Germline-derived CDR1 and CDR2 are GEAIGNYY and EKD.

This clone was detected a few times. This DNA translates differently at residue 19 from the TCRdb protein, which is that of a much larger clone; a read error is likely, and the protein shown is the DNA's own translation. TRDV1 is the V gene, and the J gene was not called; the DNA was not compared with TRDD3, the D call given in the table. The length of the CDR3 is 20 residues. CDR1 is TSWWSYY and CDR2 is QGS in the germline V gene. CDR3 in DNA: TGTGCTCTTGGGGGCCCCGATTTTAGTCTACTGGGGGATAAGACCGATAAACTCACCTTT. Translation gives CALGGPDFSLLGDKTDKLTF.

This clone came up a few times. The protein held in TCRdb is that of a much larger clone and does not match this DNA's translation at residue 5, likely because of a read error; the protein shown is translated from the DNA. J is TRDJ1 and V is TRDV1; possible D gene TRDD2, 9 bases. Trimming pared 4 bases from V and 0 bases from J, leaving 30 bases between. The CDR3 spans 21 residues. The V gene's germline CDR1 is TSWWSYY and CDR2 QGS. The DNA of the CDR3 is TGTGCTCTTGGGGGCCAACCTTCCTACGACTGGGGGTTCGTGTACACCGATAAACTCATCTTT. Translation gives CALGGQPSYDWGFVYTDKLIF.

With respect to this clone: TCRdb's protein for this DNA is that of a much larger clone and differs from the translation at residue 15, likely a read error; the protein shown is the DNA translation. The chain employs TRAV38-2/DV8 and TRDJ1, with 11 nucleotides matching TRDD3. Per germline, CDR1 TSESDYY and CDR2 QEAYKQQN. The CDR3 is made up of 24 amino acids. The CDR3 region has the DNA TGTGCTTATAGGAGCGCGCGTGTCCTGGTACTGGGGGATAGCTGTACCCATCACACCGATAGACTCATCTTT. Its protein product is CAYRSARVLVLGDSCTHHTDRLIF.

Worth noting for this clone: The protein TCRdb gives is from a much larger clone and does not agree with this DNA's translation at residue 14, likely a read error; the protein shown here comes from the DNA. J is TRDJ1 and V is TRDV3; D is perhaps TRDD3 (7 bases). Between the trimmed V and J ends, which lost 3 bases and 13 bases, there was a span of 42 bases. The germline gives CDR1 TVYSNPD, CDR2 GDNSRS (reference sequence). The CDR3 spans 19 residues. The CDR3 sequence: CAFYLAFPPSFGGDATGIF. The CDR3, as DNA: TGTGCCTTCTACCTGGCCTTCCCTCCATCTTTTGGGGGAGACGCAACCGGCATCTTT. Together with reference TRDV3 and TRDJ1, the CDR3 gives the full variable domain: CDKVTQSSPDQTVASGSEVVLLCTYDTVYSNPDLFWYRIRPDYSFQFVFYGDNSRSEGADFTQGRFSVKHILTQKAFHLVISPVRTEDSATYYCAFYLAFPPSFGGDATGIFGKGTRVTVEP.

A few counts support this clone. The protein TCRdb lists belongs to a much larger clone and differs from this DNA's translation at residue 12, which points to a read error; the protein shown is made from the DNA. No J gene was called, and the V gene is TRDV3; the D segment call TRDD3 is taken from the table without a DNA check. Germline CDR1 is TVYSNPD and CDR2 is GDNSRS (reference sequence). This CDR3 comprises 14 residues. The CDR3, as DNA: TGTGCCTTCTTAGGGGATCGGAAGACCGATAAACCCATCTTT. It specifies CAFLGDRKTDKPIF.

This clone was counted ten times or more. TCRdb records a much larger clone's protein for this DNA, with a difference at residue 8 that likely arises from a read error; the protein given is the translation of the DNA. V usage is TRDV2 and J usage is TRDJ1; no firm D call. Germline matching of the DNA provided the J gene here, since TCRdb leaves it blank. The CDR3 totals 12 residues. The germline V gene encodes CDR1 GEAIGNYY and CDR2 EKD. The CDR3 loop reads CACGTCTVKLIF. CDR3 DNA sequence: TGTGCCTGTGGGACCTGTACCGTTAAACTCATCTTT.

In its sample, this clone was seen many times. The protein recorded in TCRdb matches a much larger clone and deviates from this DNA's translation at residue 6, suggesting a read error; the protein here is obtained by translating the DNA. The J gene is TRDJ2, the V gene TRDV1; 11 nucleotides line up with TRDD3. As TCRdb names no J gene, one was assigned here on the basis of a DNA match to germline. CDR3 length: 17 residues. V was pared by 6 bases and J by 4 bases, with 10 bases of the junction left unmatched. CDR1 is TSWWSYY, CDR2 QGS, per germline. CDR3 DNA sequence: TGTGCTCTTGGATTTGCTGGGGGATACCCCCCGACAGCACAACTCTTCTTT. It specifies CALGFAGGYPPTAQLFF.

This clone was seen at least ten times. A far larger clone is off by one base, so a read error is likely. This sample also contains other DNA sequences that code for the same CDR3. This chain's CDR3 is CALGDSYLDKLIF. Here the CDR3 DNA reads TGTGCTCTCGGGGACTCCTATCTCGATAAACTCATCTTT. This sequence joins TRDV1 and TRDJ1, with D perhaps matching TRDD2 or TRDD3 (5 bases each). Germline loops: CDR1 TSWWSYY, CDR2 QGS. The CDR3 spans 13 residues.

This clone was detected only a few times. With a far larger clone one base away, a read error is the likely cause. Different DNA sequences within this sample yield the same CDR3. The chain couples TRDV1 to TRDJ1; 12 nucleotides line up with TRDD3. Here the J gene was assigned by germline matching of the DNA, as TCRdb has none. Per the germline V gene, CDR1 is TSWWSYY and CDR2 is QGS. CDR3 length equals 26 residues. This CDR3 reads CALGELEPENIVSRVLGDTRTDKLIF. CDR3 sequence (DNA): TGTGCTCTCGGGGAACTAGAGCCAGAGAATATCGTGTCTCGAGTACTGGGGGATACAAGGACCGATAAACTCATCTTT.

A note on this clone: TCRdb pairs this DNA with a much larger clone's protein that differs at residue 5, likely a read error; the protein shown was translated from the DNA. The CDR3 region has the DNA TGTGCCTGTGACTCCCTCTCACTTTCCCAGAAGGGGATTCCTCGGCGTTACACCGATAAACTCATCTTT. Its protein product is CACDSLSLSQKGIPRRYTDKLIF. The chain joins TRDV2 to TRDJ1, with D perhaps matching TRDD3 (6 bases). The J gene, not given by TCRdb, was assigned here from a germline match of the nucleotide sequence. CDR3 length: 23 amino acids. Germline CDR1 and CDR2: GEAIGNYY and EKD. The V gene lost 3 bases and the J gene lost 0 bases, with 37 bases spanning the gap.

About this clone: A far larger clone is off by one base, so a read error is likely. The same CDR3 can be traced to other DNA sequences in this sample. This chain joins TRDV1 and TRDJ3; TRDD3 might be the D (6 bases). Trimming removed 9 bases at V and 1 base at J, with 22 bases between. The germline gives CDR1 TSWWSYY, CDR2 QGS. The CDR3 extends over 19 amino acids. DNA for the CDR3: TGTGCTCTCGAACCATCACTCGGGGGGACATCCTGGGACACCCGACAGATGTTTTTC. Its translation: CALEPSLGGTSWDTRQMFF.

This clone was counted a few times. A far bigger clonotype differs at one base, so this is likely a read error. The same CDR3 arises from other DNA sequences in this sample as well. This chain connects TRDV1 to TRDJ2; D may correspond to TRDD2 or TRDD3 (5 bases each). Here the J gene was assigned by germline matching of the DNA, as TCRdb has none. Germline CDR1 and CDR2: TSWWSYY and QGS. CDR3 length: 20 residues. This chain's CDR3 is CALGEPLLSGIYDETAQLFF. In DNA, the CDR3 is TGTGCCCTTGGGGAACCTCTCCTAAGTGGGATTTACGATGAGACAGCACAACTCTTCTTT.

This clone was picked up a small number of times. The likely explanation is a read error, given a far larger clone one base away. In the same sample, other DNA sequences code for this CDR3. The gene calls are TRDV3 and TRDJ1; 11 positions match TRDD3. The CDR3 loop spans 17 amino acids. Germline V gives CDR1 TVYSNPD, CDR2 GDNSRS (reference sequence). J lost 5 bases, V lost 4 bases, and 18 bases had no gene match. The CDR3 sequence: CASHAASGGYCHDKLIF. The CDR3 DNA sequence: TGTGCCTCTCATGCCGCCTCTGGGGGATACTGTCATGATAAACTCATCTTT.

This clone was counted between two and nine times. The protein in TCRdb stems from a much larger clone and differs at residue 6 from this DNA's translation, likely a read error; here the protein is translated from the DNA. The rearrangement uses TRDV1 and TRDJ1; D not resolved. CDR3 length: 16 residues. The germline V gene encodes CDR1 TSWWSYY and CDR2 QGS. Trimming took off 1 base at V and 7 bases at J, with 19 bases between the two ends. This CDR3 is CALGERIPQKEGKLIF. CDR3 nucleotide sequence: TGTGCTCTTGGGGAACGTATCCCCCAAAAGGAGGGTAAACTCATCTTT.

This clone was counted at least ten times. TCRdb has a much larger clone's protein, which differs at residue 4 from the translation of this DNA, likely because of a read error; what is shown is the protein translated from the DNA. The chain employs TRDV2 and TRDJ1; 8 bases line up with TRDD3. Trimming cost V 5 bases and J 0 bases; bases outside gene matches: 10. The CDR3 covers 16 residues. The germline gives CDR1 GEAIGNYY, CDR2 EKD. In DNA, the CDR3 is TGTGCCTGTGGCAAACCACTGGGGGCTTACACCGATAAACTCATCTTT. It encodes CACGKPLGAYTDKLIF.

This clone was observed a few times. A single base separates this from a much larger clone, so it may be a read error. The gene calls are TRDV1 and TRDJ1, with 10 bases that match TRDD3. The J gene, not given by TCRdb, was assigned here from a germline match of the nucleotide sequence. Germline V gene sequence: CDR1 TSWWSYY, CDR2 QGS. The CDR3 has 22 amino acids. CDR3 residues: CAPGAGALWGIGDGEYTDKLIF. The CDR3 DNA follows: TGTGCTCCTGGGGCAGGGGCCCTCTGGGGGATAGGGGATGGGGAATACACCGATAAACTCATCTTT.

Comment on this clone: TCRdb's entry gives the protein of a much larger clone, which mismatches this DNA's translation at residue 5, likely from a read error; the protein reported here is translated from the DNA. The chain uses TRDV2 and TRDJ1; D is possibly TRDD3 (6 bases). TCRdb offers no J gene call, so here the DNA was matched to germline to obtain one. This CDR3 comprises 19 residues. V dropped 3 bases and J dropped 0 bases, with 25 bases sitting between them. Germline V gene data show CDR1 as GEAIGNYY and CDR2 as EKD. The CDR3 region is CACDAVKGIGEANTDKLIF. The CDR3 nucleotides are TGTGCCTGTGACGCCGTGAAGGGGATTGGTGAAGCGAACACCGATAAACTCATCTTT.